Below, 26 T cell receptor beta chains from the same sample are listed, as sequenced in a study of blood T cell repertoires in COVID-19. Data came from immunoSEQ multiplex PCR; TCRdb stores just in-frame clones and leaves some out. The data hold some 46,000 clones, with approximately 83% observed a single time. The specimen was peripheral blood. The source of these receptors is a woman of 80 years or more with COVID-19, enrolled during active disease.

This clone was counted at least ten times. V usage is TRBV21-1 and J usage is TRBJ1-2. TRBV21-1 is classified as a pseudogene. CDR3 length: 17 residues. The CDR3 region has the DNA TGTGCCAGCAGCACTCTCCCTCGGGGGGCCTCCGGCCCTGGCTACACCTTC. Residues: CASSTLPRGASGPGYTF.

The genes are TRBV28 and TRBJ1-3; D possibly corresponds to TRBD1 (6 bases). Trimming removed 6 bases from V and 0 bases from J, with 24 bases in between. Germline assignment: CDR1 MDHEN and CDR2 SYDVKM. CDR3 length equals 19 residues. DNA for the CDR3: TGTGCCAGCAGCCGACGACAGGCGCAGCTACATTTCTCTGGAAACACCATATATTTT. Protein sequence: CASSRRQAQLHFSGNTIYF.

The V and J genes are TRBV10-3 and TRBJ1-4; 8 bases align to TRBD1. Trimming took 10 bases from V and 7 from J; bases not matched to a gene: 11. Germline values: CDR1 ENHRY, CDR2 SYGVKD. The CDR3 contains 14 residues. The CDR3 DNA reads TGTGCCACCCTCCGAGACAGGGGTTCTGAAAAACTGTTTTTT. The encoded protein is CATLRDRGSEKLFF.

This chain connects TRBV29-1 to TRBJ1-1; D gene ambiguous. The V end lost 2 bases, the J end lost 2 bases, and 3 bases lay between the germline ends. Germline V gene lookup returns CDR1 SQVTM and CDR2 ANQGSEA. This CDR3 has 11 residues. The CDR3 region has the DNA TGCAGCGTTGAATATAACACTGAAGCTTTCTTT. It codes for CSVEYNTEAFF.

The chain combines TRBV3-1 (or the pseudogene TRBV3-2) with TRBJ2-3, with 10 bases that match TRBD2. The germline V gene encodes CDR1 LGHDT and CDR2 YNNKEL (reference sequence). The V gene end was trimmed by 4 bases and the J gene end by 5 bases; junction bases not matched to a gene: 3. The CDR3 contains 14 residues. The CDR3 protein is CASSPGLAEDTQYF. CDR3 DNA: TGTGCCAGCAGCCCAGGACTAGCGGAAGATACGCAGTATTTT.

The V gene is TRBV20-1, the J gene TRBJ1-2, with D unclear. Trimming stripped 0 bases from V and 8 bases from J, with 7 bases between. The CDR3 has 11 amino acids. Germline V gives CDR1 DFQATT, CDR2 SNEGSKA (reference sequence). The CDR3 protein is CSARDARGYTF. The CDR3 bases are TGCAGTGCTAGAGATGCCCGGGGCTACACCTTC.

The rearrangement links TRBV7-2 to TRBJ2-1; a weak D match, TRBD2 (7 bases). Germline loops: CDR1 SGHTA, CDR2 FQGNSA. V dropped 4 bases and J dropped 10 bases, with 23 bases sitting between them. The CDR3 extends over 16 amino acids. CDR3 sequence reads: CASSSASGLGGAEQFF. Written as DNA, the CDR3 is TGTGCCAGCAGCTCCGCTAGCGGTTTAGGGGGGGCGGAGCAGTTCTTC.

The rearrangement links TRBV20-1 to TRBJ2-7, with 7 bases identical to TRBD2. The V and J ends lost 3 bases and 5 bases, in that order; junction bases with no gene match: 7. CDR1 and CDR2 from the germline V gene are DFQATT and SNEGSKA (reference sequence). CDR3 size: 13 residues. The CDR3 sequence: CSASLAGDNEQYF. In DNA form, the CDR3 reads TGCAGTGCTAGTCTGGCGGGAGATAACGAGCAGTACTTC.

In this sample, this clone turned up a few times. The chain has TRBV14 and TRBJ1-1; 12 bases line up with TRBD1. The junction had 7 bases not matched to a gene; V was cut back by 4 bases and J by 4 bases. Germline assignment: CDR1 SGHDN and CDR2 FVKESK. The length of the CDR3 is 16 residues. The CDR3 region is CASSRRDRGLGTEAFF. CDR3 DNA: TGTGCCAGCAGCCGTCGGGACAGGGGGCTGGGCACTGAAGCTTTCTTT.

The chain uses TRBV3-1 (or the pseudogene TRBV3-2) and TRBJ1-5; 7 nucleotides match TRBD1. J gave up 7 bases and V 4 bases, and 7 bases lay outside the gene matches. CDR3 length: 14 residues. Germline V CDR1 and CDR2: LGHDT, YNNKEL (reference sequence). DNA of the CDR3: TGTGCCAGCAGCCGAGGGACAGAGAACCAGCCCCAGCATTTT. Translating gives CASSRGTENQPQHF.

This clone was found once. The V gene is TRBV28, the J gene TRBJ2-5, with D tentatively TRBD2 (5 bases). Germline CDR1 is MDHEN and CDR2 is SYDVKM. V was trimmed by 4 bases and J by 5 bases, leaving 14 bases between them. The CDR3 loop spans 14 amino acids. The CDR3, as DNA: TGTGCCAGCAGTTCTCCGGGTAGCGTCGAGACCCAGTACTTC. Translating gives CASSSPGSVETQYF.

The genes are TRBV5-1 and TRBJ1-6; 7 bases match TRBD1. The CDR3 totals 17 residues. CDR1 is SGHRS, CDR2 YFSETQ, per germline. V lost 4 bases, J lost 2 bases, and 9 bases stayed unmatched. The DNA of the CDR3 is TGCGCCAGCAGCCCTCGACAGGGAGTGGCCTATAATTCACCCCTCCACTTT. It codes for CASSPRQGVAYNSPLHF.

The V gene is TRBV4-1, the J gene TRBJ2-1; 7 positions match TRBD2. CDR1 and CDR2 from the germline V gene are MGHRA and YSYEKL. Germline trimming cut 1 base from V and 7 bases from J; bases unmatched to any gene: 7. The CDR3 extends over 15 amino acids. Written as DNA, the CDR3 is TGCGCCAGCAGCCAAGTTAAACGGGGGGAAAATGAGCAGTTCTTC. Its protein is CASSQVKRGENEQFF.

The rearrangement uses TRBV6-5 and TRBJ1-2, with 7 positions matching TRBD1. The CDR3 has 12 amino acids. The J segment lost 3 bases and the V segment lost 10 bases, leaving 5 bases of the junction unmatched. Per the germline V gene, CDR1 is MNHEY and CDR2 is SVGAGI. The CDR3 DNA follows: TGTGCCACAGGGGGAAACGACTATGGCTACACCTTC. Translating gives CATGGNDYGYTF.

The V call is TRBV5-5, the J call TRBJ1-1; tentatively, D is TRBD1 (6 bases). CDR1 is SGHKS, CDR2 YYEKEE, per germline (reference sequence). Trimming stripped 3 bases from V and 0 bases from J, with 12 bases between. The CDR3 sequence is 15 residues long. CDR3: CASSYYTGMNTEAFF. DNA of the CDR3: TGTGCCAGCAGCTACTATACAGGGATGAACACTGAAGCTTTCTTT.

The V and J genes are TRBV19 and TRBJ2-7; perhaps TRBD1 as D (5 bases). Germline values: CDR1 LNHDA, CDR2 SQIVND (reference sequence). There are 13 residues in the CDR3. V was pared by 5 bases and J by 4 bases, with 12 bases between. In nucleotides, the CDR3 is TGTGCCAGTAGTCCCGACAGAGAGTACGAGCAGTACTTC. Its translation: CASSPDREYEQYF. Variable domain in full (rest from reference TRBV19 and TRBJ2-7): DGGITQSPKYLFRKEGQNVTLSCEQNLNHDAMYWYRQDPGQGLRLIYYSQIVNDFQKGDIAEGYSVSREKKESFPLTVTSAQKNPTAFYLCASSPDREYEQYFGPGTRLTVT.

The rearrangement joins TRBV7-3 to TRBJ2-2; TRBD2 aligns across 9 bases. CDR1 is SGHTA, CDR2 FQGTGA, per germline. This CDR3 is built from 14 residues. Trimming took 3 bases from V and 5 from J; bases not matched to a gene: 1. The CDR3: CASSFSGRTGELFF. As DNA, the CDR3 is TGTGCCAGCAGCTTTAGCGGGAGAACCGGGGAGCTGTTTTTT.

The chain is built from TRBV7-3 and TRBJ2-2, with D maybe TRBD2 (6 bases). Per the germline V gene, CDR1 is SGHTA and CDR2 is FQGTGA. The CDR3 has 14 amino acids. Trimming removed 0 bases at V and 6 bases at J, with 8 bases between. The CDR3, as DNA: TGTGCCAGCAGCTTAACGGGAGGTGCCGGGGAGCTGTTTTTT. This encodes CASSLTGGAGELFF.

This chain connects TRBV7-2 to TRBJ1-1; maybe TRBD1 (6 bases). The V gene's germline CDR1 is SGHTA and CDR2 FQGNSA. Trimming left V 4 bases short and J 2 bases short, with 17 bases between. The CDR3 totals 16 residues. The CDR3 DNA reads TGTGCCAGCAGCTCCCGGCTAGGGGGGGGAAACACTGAAGCTTTCTTT. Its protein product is CASSSRLGGGNTEAFF.

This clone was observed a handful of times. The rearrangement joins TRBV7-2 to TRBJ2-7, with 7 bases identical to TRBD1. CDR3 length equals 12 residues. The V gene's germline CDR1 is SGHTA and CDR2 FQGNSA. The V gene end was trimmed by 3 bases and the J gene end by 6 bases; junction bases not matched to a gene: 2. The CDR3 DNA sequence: TGTGCCAGCAGCTTGGACAGGTTCGAGCAGTACTTC. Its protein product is CASSLDRFEQYF.

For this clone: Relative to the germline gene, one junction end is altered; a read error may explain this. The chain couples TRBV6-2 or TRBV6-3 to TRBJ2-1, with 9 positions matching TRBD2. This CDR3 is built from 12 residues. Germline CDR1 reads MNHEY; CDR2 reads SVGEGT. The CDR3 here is CASSYLGLAPVF. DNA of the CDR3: TGTGCCAGCAGTTACTTGGGACTAGCTCCGGTCTTC.

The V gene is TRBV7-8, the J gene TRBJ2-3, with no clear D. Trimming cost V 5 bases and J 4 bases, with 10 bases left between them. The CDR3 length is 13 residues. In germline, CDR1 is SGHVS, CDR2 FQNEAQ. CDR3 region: CASSPHQADTQYF. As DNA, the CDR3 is TGTGCCAGCAGCCCTCACCAGGCAGATACGCAGTATTTT.

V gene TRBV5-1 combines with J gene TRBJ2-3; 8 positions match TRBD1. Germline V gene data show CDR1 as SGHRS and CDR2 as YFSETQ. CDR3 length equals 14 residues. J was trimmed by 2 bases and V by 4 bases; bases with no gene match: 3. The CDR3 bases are TGCGCCAGCAGCCCCAGGGGGCCCACAGATACGCAGTATTTT. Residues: CASSPRGPTDTQYF. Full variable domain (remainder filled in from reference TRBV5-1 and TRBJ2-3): KAGVTQTPRYLIKTRGQQVTLSCSPISGHRSVSWYQQTPGQGLQFLFEYFSETQRNKGNFPGRFSGRQFSNSRSEMNVSTLELGDSALYLCASSPRGPTDTQYFGPGTRLTVL.

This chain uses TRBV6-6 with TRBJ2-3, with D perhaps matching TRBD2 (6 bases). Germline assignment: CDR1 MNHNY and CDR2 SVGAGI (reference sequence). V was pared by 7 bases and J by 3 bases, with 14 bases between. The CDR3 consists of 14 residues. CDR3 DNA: TGTGCCAGCATTGGCGGCGGGACTACAGATACGCAGTATTTT. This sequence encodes CASIGGGTTDTQYF.

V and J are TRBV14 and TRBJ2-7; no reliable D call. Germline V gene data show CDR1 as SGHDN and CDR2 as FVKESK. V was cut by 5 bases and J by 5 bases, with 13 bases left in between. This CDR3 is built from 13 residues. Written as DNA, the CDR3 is TGTGCCAGCAGCAGAGAAGGAGTGGACGAGCAGTACTTC. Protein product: CASSREGVDEQYF.

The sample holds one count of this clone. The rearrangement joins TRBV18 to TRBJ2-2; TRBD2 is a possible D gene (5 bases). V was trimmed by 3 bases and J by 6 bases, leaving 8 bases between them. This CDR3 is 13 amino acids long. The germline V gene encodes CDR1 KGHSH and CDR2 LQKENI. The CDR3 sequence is CASSPRVPGELFF. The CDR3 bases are TGTGCCAGCTCACCGAGGGTCCCCGGGGAGCTGTTTTTT.